This TCR beta chain stems from a study of T cell responses to AZD1222 COVID-19 vaccine. General study results and limits: Among AZD1222 vaccinees, only five or six were seropositive at baseline. A rise in Spike-specific TCR breadth and depth followed two AZD1222 doses. White British people made up most donors, females outnumbered males, and clonal diversity was possibly underestimated.

In the case of this clone: Antigen: not known.

The CDR3 is made up of 15 amino acids. Trimming cost V 3 bases and J 2 bases, with 11 bases left between them. Germline loops: CDR1 ENHRY, CDR2 SYGVKD. Pooled together were second doses at about 4 or about 12 weeks. Assay used: immunoSEQ multiplex PCR; TCRdb lists only in-frame clones, some missing. The sample holds approximately 150,000 clones, about 86% seen once. The rearrangement uses TRBV10-3 and TRBJ1-5, with D possibly being TRBD1 (6 bases). The source of this sequence is an adult who received the AZD1222 COVID-19 vaccine. The sample in question was peripheral blood, obtained 28 days after the second AZD1222 dose. The CDR3 DNA reads as TGTGCCATCAGTGAAACAGGGAGCGGCAATCAGCCCCAGCATTTT. It specifies CAISETGSGNQPQHF.